This T cell receptor beta chain was profiled in a study of blood T cell repertoires in COVID-19 (dated by TCRdb to the early 2020s). The study in broad terms: Samples from collaborators originated in the United States, Italy and Spain and spanned both the acute and convalescent phases of COVID-19. The dataset comprised deeply sampled blood TCRbeta repertoires from subjects exposed to, actively infected with, or recovered from COVID-19. The material from the prospective study consisted of cDNA or gDNA derived from T cells, B-cell-depleted T cells, or PBMCs. The samples were drawn from the first 160 participants of the ongoing ImmuneRACE study and from 1,254 subjects provided by 6 global collaborators. A freely available public database, intended as a resource for researchers studying the immune response to SARS-CoV-2, is where the repertoires were released. Where available, HLA class I and class II types were taken from metadata supplied by the sample provider and were not determined by assay-based typing. The sample metadata nearly always contained a de-identified subject ID, COVID-19 status, age in years and sex.

TCRbeta CDR3 regions were amplified from genomic DNA by means of the immunoSEQ Assay, a bias-controlled multiplex PCR. Per the authors' processing: Nucleated cell counts per sample were estimated from amplification of reference gene primers within the assay. Sequence reads were collapsed and filtered to measure the absolute abundance of every unique TCRbeta CDR3 rearrangement. Productive Simpson clonality was computed per sample as the square root of Simpson's diversity index over productive rearrangements. Held by TCRdb, this immuneACCESS table contains in-frame sequences only and omits some clones. Under half of the omission traces to an unresolved V gene where checked; the cause of the rest is unknown. That table furnishes V, J and clone size, whereas the DNA furnished D and trimming. The sample has 250,000 to 350,000 clones on record, 75% to 90% of them singletons. 0.75% to 0.9% of the sample lies in the top ten.

The collaborating institutions used their own protocols to collect whole blood in K2EDTA tubes. Collaborator samples were shipped for TCRbeta analysis as frozen whole blood, isolated PBMCs, or DNA extracted from either sample type. From the germline V gene, CDR1 is SQVTM and CDR2 is ANQGSEA. The CDR3 starts with the cysteine, ends with the phenylalanine, and has 14 residues. The kept DNA is CDR3 alone, 42 bases in frame from the first base. V has 7 bases trimmed and J has 9 bases trimmed; junction bases matching no gene number 12. Study-level results and caveats: The amount of clinical and demographic metadata varied by source and participant and was provided uncurated.

A word on this clone: Its antigen is not yet known. Base quality data are lacking; no much larger clone is found one base away.

This TCR derives from a man in his thirties or forties with acute or convalescent COVID-19. Sequencing used peripheral blood. Recombination connected TRBV29-1 to TRBJ2-1; 10 central nucleotides agree with TRBD2. CDR3 region: CSAARTSGPVEQFF. The sequence in DNA is TGCAGCGCCGCTAGGACTAGCGGTCCTGTTGAGCAGTTCTTC.